This T cell receptor (beta chain) stems from a study of shared clonotypes between healthy human individuals. This table comes from immunoSEQ multiplex PCR, and its TCRdb copy is limited to in-frame clones, with some not included. The sample shows about 820,000 clones, nearly 95% of them seen only once. Terminally differentiated effector memory CD45RA+ cells were excluded from the naive CD8 cells, which were CD45RO-negative and positively selected for CCR7. The germline CDR1 and CDR2 sequences are SGDLS and YYNGEE. The CDR3 sequence is 18 residues long. V lost 0 bases and J lost 2, with 21 bases in between.

The receptor comes from a man aged 30 to 45 in good health. The V gene is TRBV9, the J gene TRBJ2-7, with D possibly being TRBD2 (6 bases). Sequencing was performed on naive CD8+ T cells sorted from blood. DNA of the CDR3: TGTGCCAGCAGCGTAGATCAGTGGGGACTCAATCCGACCTACGAGCAGTACTTC. This gives the protein CASSVDQWGLNPTYEQYF.